This TCR beta chain was profiled in a study of cytomegalovirus exposure and HLA in healthy donors. Study-level information: Samples from HLA-typed donors yielded around 79 million unique TCRs in an early data release. Study-wide points: As a later analysis showed, a missense DCLRE1C variant was linked to trimming of TCR beta V- and J-genes.

In the case of this clone: The target antigen is unknown.

The CDR3 loop spans 12 amino acids. Per germline, CDR1 MDHEN and CDR2 SYDVKM. Trimming took 5 bases from V and 11 from J, leaving 12 bases between them. Though probably carrying unrecorded immune exposures, donors were nominally healthy at sampling. Vbeta (60) and Jbeta (13) primers were used in the PCR. Measured with immunoSEQ multiplex PCR; TCRdb has only the in-frame clones, and not every one. The table includes around 100,000 clones, 65% to 85% detected once. The sample comprised PBMCs. The chain uses TRBV28 and TRBJ1-4; D unresolved. This TCR was sampled from a man aged 45-65 years in good health and CMV-seropositive. Here the CDR3 DNA reads TGTGCCAGCAGTGTCCTTGACGGGAAACTGTTTTTT. This gives the protein CASSVLDGKLFF.